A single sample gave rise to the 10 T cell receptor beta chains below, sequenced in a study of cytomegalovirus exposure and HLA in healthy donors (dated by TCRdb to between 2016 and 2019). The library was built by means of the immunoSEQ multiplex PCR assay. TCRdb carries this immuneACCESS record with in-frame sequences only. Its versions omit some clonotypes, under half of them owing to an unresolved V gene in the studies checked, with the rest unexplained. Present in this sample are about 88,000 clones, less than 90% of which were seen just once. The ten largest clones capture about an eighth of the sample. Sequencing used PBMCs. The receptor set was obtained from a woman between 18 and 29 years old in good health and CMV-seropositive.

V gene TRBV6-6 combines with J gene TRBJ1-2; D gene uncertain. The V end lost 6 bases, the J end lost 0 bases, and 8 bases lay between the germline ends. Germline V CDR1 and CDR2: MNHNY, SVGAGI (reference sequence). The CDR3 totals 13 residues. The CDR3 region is CASSPGANYGYTF. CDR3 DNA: TGTGCCAGCAGCCCCGGGGCTAACTATGGCTACACCTTC.

The CDR3, as DNA: TGTGCCAGCAGCCGAAACCCGGGACAGGGTAACTATGGCTACACCTTC. This sequence encodes CASSRNPGQGNYGYTF. V gene TRBV28 combines with J gene TRBJ1-2; 9 bases agree with TRBD1. The CDR3 loop spans 16 amino acids. After removal of 6 bases from V and 1 base from J, the junction contained 9 bases not matched to a gene. Germline CDR1 is MDHEN and CDR2 is SYDVKM.

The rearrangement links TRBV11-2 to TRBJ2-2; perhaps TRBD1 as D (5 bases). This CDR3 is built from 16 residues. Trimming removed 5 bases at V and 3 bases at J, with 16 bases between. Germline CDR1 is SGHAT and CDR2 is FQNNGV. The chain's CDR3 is CASSVRLGADTGELFF. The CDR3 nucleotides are TGTGCCAGCAGCGTTCGCCTAGGGGCGGACACCGGGGAGCTGTTTTTT.

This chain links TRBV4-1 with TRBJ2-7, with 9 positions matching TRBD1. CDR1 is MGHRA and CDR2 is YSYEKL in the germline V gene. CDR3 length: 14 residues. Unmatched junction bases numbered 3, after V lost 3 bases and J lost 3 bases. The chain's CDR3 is CASSQAGQGYEQYF. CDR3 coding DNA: TGCGCCAGCAGCCAGGCGGGACAGGGCTACGAGCAGTACTTC.

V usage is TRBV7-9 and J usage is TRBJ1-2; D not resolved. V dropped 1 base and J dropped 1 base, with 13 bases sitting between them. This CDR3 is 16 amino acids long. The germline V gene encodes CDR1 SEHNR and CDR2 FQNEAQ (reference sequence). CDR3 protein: CASSLEGGFYNYGYTF. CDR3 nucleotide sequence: TGTGCCAGCAGCTTAGAGGGCGGGTTTTATAACTATGGCTACACCTTC.

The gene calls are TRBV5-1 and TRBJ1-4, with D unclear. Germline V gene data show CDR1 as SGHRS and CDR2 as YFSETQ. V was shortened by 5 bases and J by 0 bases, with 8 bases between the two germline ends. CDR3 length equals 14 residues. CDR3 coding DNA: TGCGCCAGCAGGCAGGATACAACTAATGAAAAACTGTTTTTT. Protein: CASRQDTTNEKLFF.

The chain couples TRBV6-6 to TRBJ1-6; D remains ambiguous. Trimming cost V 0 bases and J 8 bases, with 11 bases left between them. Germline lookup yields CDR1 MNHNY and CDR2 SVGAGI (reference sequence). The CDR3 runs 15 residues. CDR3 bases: TGTGCCAGCAGTTACTCGCAGGCAGGTGATTCACCCCTCCACTTT. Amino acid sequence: CASSYSQAGDSPLHF.

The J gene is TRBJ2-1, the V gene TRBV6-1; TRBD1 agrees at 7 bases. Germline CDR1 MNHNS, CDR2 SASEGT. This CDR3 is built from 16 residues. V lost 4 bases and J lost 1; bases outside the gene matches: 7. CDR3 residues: CASSATWTGSYNEQFF. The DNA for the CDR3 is TGTGCCAGCAGTGCGACCTGGACAGGATCCTACAATGAGCAGTTCTTC.

The CDR3 bases are TGTGCCAGCAGCCAAGACCCCCCTAGCGGGGGGAGGGAGACCCAGTACTTC. Its translation is CASSQDPPSGGRETQYF. This rearrangement joins TRBV4-2 to TRBJ2-5; TRBD2 matches 11 bases. V trimming: 0 bases; J trimming: 5 bases; junction bases outside the gene matches: 8. The CDR3 has 17 residues. Germline loops: CDR1 LGHNA, CDR2 YNFKEQ.

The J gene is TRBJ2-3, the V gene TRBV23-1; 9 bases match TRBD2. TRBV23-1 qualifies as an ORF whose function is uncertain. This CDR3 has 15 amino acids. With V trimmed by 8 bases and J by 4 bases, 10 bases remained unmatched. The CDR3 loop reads CASGTIAGAADTQYF. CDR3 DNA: TGCGCCAGCGGGACTATAGCGGGGGCCGCAGATACGCAGTATTTT.